This T cell receptor beta chain was identified during a study of regulatory T cells in long-lasting Graves disease. The CDR3 consists of 14 residues. Germline CDR1 and CDR2: MNHEY and SMNVEV (reference sequence). Time point of the sample: persistent/refractory GD, antithyroid drugs over 5 years with positive TRAb. Following extraction of RNA from PBMCs, that RNA was used to make the TCR library. Assembly of TCR beta libraries relied on iRepertoire HTBI primers together with Arm-PCR of CDR3 regions. Via MiXCR, TCRdb re-called the multiplex PCR reads, giving one row per CDR3 protein. The sample has 300,000 to 400,000 distinct CDR3 sequences; about 20% are singletons. This clonotype was recorded a few times. This may be a read error: a much more frequent sequence differs by one nucleotide.

The V and J genes are TRBV27 and TRBJ1-4, with no clear D. The sequences come from peripheral blood mononuclear cells (PBMCs), collected when the disease was refractory, from a patient treated with antithyroid drugs. This TCR came from a female donor with Graves disease. The CDR3 DNA follows: TGTGCCAGCAGTTCGGCAGAGAAAAGGGAAAAACTGCTTTTT. Amino acid sequence: CASSSAEKREKLLF. Full variable domain (outside the CDR3, taken from reference TRBV27 and TRBJ1-4): EAQVTQNPRYLITVTGKKLTVTCSQNMNHEYMSWYRQDPGLGLRQIYYSMNVEVTDKGDVPEGYKVSRKEKRNFPLILESPSPNQTSLYFCASSSAEKREKLLFGSGTQLSVL.